Below are 5 T cell receptor beta chains sequenced from a single sample in a study of blood T cell repertoires in COVID-19. Only in-frame clones appear in the TCRdb table, and some are missing; sequencing was by immunoSEQ multiplex PCR. The sample has around 200,000 clones; more than 70% are singletons. The sample was PBMCs or T cells enriched from blood (not recorded which). These receptors were collected from a man in his forties who had recovered from COVID-19.

The CDR3 is CASSEARTSEQYEQYF. CDR3 nucleotide sequence: TGTGCCAGCAGTGAAGCAAGAACTAGCGAACAGTACGAGCAGTACTTC. The rearrangement links TRBV6-1 to TRBJ2-7; TRBD2 agrees at 7 bases. Germline assignment: CDR1 MNHNS and CDR2 SASEGT. This CDR3 region has 16 residues. The junction had 9 bases not matched to a gene; V was cut back by 0 bases and J by 4 bases.

The CDR3 sequence: CASSPSGGSYNEQFF. The CDR3 DNA follows: TGTGCCAGCAGCCCCAGCGGGGGGTCCTACAATGAGCAGTTCTTC. The chain couples TRBV3-1 (or the pseudogene TRBV3-2) to TRBJ2-1; 9 positions match TRBD2. V dropped 4 bases and J dropped 1; count of bases not matched to a gene: 2. This CDR3 is 15 amino acids long. Germline V gives CDR1 LGHDT, CDR2 YNNKEL (reference sequence).

The V call is TRBV11-3, the J call TRBJ1-1; a possible D gene is TRBD1 (5 bases). This CDR3 has 13 amino acids. Germline CDR1 is SGHNT and CDR2 is YENEEA. Trimming shortened V by 5 bases and J by 7 bases, and 14 bases separated the two germline ends. CDR3 in amino acids: CASSPRGYFEAFF. The CDR3 region has the DNA TGTGCCAGCAGCCCACGGGGGTACTTTGAAGCTTTCTTT. Combining the CDR3 with reference TRBV11-3 and TRBJ1-1 gives the whole variable domain EAGVVQSPRYKIIEKKQPVAFWCNPISGHNTLYWYLQNLGQGPELLIRYENEEAVDDSQLPKDRFSAERLKGVDSTLKIQPAELGDSAVYLCASSPRGYFEAFFGQGTRLTVV.

This clone showed up just once. Here the CDR3 reads CARQTSGAYEQYF. CDR3 coding DNA: TGTGCCAGACAGACTAGCGGGGCCTACGAGCAGTACTTC. V and J are TRBV12-3 or TRBV12-4 and TRBJ2-7; TRBD2 agrees at 11 bases. The junction had 3 bases not matched to a gene; V was cut back by 9 bases and J by 2 bases. The CDR3 loop spans 13 amino acids.

The chain links TRBV19 to TRBJ1-1; 7 bases match TRBD1. The J segment lost 5 bases and the V segment lost 10 bases, leaving 10 bases of the junction unmatched. This CDR3 region has 13 residues. The germline V gene encodes CDR1 LNHDA and CDR2 SQIVND (reference sequence). The CDR3 sequence: CAIVDRVRTEAFF. The CDR3 coding sequence is TGTGCCATAGTAGACAGGGTAAGGACTGAAGCTTTCTTT.